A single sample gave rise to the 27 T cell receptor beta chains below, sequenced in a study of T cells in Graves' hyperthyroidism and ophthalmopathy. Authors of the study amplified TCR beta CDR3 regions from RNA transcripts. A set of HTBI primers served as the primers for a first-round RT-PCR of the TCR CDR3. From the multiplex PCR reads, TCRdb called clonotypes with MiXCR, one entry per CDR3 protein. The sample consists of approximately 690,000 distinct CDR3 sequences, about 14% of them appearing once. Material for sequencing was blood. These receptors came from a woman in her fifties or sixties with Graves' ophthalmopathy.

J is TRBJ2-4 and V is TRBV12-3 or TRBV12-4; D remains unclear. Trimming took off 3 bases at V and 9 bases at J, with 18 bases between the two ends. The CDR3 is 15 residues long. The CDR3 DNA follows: TGTGCCAGCAGTTTGGGTGGGCCGAATGTTGTCATTCAGTACTTC. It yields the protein CASSLGGPNVVIQYF.

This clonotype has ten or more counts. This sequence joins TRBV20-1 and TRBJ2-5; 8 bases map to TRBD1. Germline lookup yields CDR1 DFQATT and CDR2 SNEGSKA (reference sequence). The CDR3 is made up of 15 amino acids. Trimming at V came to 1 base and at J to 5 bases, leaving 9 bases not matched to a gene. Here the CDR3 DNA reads TGCAGTGCTAGAGTTTTCGGACAGGGTTTGGAGACCCAGTACTTC. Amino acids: CSARVFGQGLETQYF.

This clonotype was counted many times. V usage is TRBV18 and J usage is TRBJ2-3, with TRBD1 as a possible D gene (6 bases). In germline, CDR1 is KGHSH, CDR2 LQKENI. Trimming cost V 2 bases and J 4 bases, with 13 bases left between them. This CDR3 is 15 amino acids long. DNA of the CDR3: TGTGCCAGCTCACCATGGAAAGGGGGTCCAGATACGCAGTATTTT. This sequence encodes CASSPWKGGPDTQYF. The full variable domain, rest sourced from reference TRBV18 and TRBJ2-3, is NAGVMQNPRHLVRRRGQEARLRCSPMKGHSHVYWYRQLPEEGLKFMVYLQKENIIDESGMPKERFSAEFPKEGPSILRIQQVVRGDSAAYFCASSPWKGGPDTQYFGPGTRLTVL.

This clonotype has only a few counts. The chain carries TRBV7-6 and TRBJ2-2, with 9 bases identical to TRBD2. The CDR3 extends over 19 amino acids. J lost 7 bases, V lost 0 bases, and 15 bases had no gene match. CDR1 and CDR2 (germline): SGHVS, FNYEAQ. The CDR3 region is CASSLALPGSGRFGGELFF. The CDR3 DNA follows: TGTGCCAGCAGCTTAGCCCTCCCAGGTAGCGGGAGATTTGGCGGGGAGCTGTTTTTT.

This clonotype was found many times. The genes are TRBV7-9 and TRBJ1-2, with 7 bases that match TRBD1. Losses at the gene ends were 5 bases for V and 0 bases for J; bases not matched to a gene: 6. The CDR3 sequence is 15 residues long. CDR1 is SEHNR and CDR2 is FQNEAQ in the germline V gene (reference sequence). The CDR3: CASSQYGTANYGYTF. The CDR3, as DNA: TGTGCCAGCAGCCAATACGGGACAGCTAACTATGGCTACACCTTC.

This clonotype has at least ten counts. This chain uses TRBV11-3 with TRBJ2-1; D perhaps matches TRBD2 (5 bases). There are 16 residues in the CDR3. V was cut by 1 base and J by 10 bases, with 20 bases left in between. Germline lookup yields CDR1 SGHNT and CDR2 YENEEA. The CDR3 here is CASSLGTGIARGEQFF. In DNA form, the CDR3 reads TGTGCCAGCAGCTTAGGAACCGGGATCGCTCGTGGCGAGCAGTTCTTC.

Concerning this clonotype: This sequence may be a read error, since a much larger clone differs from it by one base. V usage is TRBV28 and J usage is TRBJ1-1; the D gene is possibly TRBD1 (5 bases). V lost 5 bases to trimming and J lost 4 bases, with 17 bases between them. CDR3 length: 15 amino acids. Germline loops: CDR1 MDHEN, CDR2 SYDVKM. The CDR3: CASSASGALSTEAFF. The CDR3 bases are TGTGCCAGCAGTGCCTCCGGGGCCTTGAGCACTGAAGCTTTCTTT.

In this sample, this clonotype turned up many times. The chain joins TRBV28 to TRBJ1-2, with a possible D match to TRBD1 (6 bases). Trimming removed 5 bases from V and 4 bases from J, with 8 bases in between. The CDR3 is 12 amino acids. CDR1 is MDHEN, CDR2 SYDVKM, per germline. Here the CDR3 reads CASSGQPYGYTF. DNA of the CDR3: TGTGCCAGCAGTGGACAGCCCTATGGCTACACCTTC.

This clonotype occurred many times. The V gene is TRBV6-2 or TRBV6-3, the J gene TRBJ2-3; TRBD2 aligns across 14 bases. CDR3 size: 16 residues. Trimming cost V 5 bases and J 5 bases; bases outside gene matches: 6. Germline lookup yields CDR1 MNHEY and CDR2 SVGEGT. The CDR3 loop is CASSTRTSGRIDTQYF. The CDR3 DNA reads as TGTGCCAGCAGTACAAGGACTAGCGGGAGGATAGATACGCAGTATTTT.

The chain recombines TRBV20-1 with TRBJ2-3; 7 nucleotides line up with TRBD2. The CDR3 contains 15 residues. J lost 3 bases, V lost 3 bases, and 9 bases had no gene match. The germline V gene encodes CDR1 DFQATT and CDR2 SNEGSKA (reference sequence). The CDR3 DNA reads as TGCAGTGCTAGTATGTTGGTGCGGGAGACAGATACGCAGTATTTT. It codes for CSASMLVRETDTQYF.

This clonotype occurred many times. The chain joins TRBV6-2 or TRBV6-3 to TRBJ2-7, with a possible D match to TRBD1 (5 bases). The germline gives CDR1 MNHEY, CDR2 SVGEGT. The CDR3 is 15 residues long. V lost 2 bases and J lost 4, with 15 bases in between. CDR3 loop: CASSYPDRSAYEQYF. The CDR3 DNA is TGTGCCAGCAGTTACCCCGACAGAAGTGCGTACGAGCAGTACTTC.

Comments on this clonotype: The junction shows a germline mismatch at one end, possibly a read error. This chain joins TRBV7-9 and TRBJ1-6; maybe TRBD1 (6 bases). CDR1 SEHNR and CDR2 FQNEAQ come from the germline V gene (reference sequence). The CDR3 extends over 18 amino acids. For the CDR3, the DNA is TGTGCCAGCAGCAACCCGCGACTAGCGGGAGGTCCTGGGGGCGAGCAGTACTTT. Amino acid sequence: CASSNPRLAGGPGGEQYF.

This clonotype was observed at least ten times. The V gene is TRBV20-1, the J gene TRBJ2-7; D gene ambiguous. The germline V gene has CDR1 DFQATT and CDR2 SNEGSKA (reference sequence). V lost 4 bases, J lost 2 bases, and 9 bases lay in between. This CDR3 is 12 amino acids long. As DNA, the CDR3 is TGCAGTGCTATAGCTTACACCTACGAGCAGTACTTC. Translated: CSAIAYTYEQYF.

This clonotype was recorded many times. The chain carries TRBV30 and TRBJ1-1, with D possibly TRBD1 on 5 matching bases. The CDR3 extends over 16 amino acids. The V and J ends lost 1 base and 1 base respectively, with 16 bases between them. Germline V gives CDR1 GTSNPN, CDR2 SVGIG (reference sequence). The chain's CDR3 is CAWSAPEGIRNTEAFF. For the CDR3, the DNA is TGTGCCTGGAGTGCCCCGGAGGGGATTAGGAACACTGAAGCTTTCTTT.

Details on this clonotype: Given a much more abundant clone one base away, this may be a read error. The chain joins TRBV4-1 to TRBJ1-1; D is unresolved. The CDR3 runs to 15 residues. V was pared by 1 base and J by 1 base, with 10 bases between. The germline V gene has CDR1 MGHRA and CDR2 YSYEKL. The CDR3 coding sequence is TGCGCCAGCAGCCAAGCTCCAGCGTGGAACACTGAAGCTTTCTTT. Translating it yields CASSQAPAWNTEAFF.

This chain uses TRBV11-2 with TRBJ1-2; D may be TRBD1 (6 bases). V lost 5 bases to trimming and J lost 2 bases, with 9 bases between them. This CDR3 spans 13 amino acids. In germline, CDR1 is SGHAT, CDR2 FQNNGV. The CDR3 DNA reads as TGTGCCAGCAGCAACGGACAGAACTATGGCTACACCTTC. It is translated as CASSNGQNYGYTF.

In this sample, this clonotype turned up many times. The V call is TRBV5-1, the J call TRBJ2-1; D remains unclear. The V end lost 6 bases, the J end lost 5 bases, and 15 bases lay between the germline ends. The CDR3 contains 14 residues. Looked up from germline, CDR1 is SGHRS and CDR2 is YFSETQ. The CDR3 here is CASTLIGEDNEQFF. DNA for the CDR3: TGCGCCAGCACCCTAATTGGAGAGGACAATGAGCAGTTCTTC.

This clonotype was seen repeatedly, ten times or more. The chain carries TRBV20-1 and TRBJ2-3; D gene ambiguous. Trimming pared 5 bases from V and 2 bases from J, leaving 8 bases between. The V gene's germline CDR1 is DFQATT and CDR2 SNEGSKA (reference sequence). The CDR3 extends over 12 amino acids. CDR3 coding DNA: TGCAGTGCTCTTGACAACACAGATACGCAGTATTTT. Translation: CSALDNTDTQYF.

As DNA, the CDR3 is TGTGCCAGCAGGGGACAGGGGGCGGTCACCGGGGAGCTGTTTTTT. It specifies CASRGQGAVTGELFF. This chain links TRBV12-3 or TRBV12-4 with TRBJ2-2; the match to TRBD1 covers 12 bases. V was clipped by 6 bases and J by 4 bases; unmatched bases: 3. CDR3 length: 15 amino acids.

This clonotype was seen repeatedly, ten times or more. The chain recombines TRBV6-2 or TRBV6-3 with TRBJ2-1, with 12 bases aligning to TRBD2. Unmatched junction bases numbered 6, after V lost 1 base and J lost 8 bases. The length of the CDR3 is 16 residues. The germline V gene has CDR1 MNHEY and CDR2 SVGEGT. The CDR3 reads CASSYFPLAGGHEQFF. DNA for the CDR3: TGTGCCAGCAGTTACTTCCCCCTAGCGGGAGGGCATGAGCAGTTCTTC.

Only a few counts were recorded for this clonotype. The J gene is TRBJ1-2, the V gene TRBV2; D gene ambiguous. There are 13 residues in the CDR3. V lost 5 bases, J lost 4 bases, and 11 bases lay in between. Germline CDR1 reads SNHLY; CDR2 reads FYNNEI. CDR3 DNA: TGTGCCAGCAGTAAGAGTCAGATCTATGGCTACACCTTC. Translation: CASSKSQIYGYTF. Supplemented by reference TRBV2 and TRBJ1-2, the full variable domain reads EPEVTQTPSHQVTQMGQEVILRCVPISNHLYFYWYRQILGQKVEFLVSFYNNEISEKSEIFDDQFSVERPDGSNFTLKIRSTKLEDSAMYFCASSKSQIYGYTFGSGTRLTVV.

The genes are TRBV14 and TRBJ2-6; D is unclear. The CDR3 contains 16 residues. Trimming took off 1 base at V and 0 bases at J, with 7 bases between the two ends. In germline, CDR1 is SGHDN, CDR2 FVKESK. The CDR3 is CASSQVVSSGANVLTF. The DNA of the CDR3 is TGTGCCAGCAGCCAAGTTGTGAGCTCTGGGGCCAACGTCCTGACTTTC.

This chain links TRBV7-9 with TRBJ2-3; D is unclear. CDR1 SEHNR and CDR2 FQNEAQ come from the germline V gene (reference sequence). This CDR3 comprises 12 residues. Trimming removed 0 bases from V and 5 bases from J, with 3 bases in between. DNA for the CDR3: TGTGCCAGCAGCTTAGCGCAAGATACGCAGTATTTT. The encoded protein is CASSLAQDTQYF.

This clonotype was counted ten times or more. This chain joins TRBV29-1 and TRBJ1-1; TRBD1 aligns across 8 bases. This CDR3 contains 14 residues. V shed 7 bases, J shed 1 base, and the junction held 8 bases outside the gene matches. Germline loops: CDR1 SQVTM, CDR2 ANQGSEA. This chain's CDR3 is CSAGTGPGNTEAFF. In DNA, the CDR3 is TGCAGCGCCGGGACAGGCCCGGGGAACACTGAAGCTTTCTTT.

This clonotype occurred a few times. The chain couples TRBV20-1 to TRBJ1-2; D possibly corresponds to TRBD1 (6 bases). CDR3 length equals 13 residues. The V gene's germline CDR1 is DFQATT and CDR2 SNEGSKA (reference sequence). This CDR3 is CRGAPGQDYGYTF. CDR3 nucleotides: TGCAGGGGGGCCCCCGGCCAAGATTATGGCTACACCTTC.

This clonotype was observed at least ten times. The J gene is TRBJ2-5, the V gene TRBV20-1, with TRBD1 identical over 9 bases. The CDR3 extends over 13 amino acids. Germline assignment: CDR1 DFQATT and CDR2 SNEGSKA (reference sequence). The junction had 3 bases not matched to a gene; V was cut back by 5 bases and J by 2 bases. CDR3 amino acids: CSARDREQETQYF. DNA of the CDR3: TGCAGTGCTCGGGACAGGGAACAAGAGACCCAGTACTTC.

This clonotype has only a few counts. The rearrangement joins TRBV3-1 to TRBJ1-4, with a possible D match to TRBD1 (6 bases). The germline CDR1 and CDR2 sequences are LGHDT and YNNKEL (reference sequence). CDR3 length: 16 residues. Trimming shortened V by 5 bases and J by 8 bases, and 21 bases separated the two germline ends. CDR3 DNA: TGTGCCAGCAGCACAGCCACCCAGGGGAGGAGGGAAAAACTGTTTTTT. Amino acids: CASSTATQGRREKLFF.